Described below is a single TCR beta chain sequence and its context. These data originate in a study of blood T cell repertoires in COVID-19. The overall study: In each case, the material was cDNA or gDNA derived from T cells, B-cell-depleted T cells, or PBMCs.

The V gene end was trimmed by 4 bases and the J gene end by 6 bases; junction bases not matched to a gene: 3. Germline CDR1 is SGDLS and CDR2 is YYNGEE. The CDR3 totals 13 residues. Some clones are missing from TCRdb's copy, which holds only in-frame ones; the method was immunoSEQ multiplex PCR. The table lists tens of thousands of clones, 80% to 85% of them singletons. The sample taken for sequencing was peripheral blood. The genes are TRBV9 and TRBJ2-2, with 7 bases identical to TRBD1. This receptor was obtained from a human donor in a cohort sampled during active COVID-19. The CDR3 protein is CASSLQGAGELFF. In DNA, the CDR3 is TGTGCCAGCAGCCTCCAGGGGGCCGGGGAGCTGTTTTTT.